The 8 T cell receptor beta chains below all came from one sample that was sequenced in a study of shared clonotypes between healthy human individuals. Some clones are missing from TCRdb's copy, which holds only in-frame ones; the method was immunoSEQ multiplex PCR. The sample yields approximately 530,000 clones, 96% seen once. Sequenced input: naive CD4+ T cells sorted from blood. Subset specified: CD45RA+ positively selected. All receptors come from a woman in her 30s in good health.

This clone showed up just a few times. V gene TRBV28 combines with J gene TRBJ1-5, with D maybe TRBD1 (6 bases). The germline CDR1 and CDR2 sequences are MDHEN and SYDVKM. The CDR3 is 15 amino acids. The V and J ends lost 3 bases and 4 bases respectively, with 13 bases between them. In DNA form, the CDR3 reads TGTGCCAGCAGTTTCCTGCAGGGGCCGAATCAGCCCCAGCATTTT. Encoded protein: CASSFLQGPNQPQHF.

The chain joins TRBV2 to TRBJ2-2, with 9 bases that match TRBD2. In germline, CDR1 is SNHLY, CDR2 FYNNEI. The CDR3 has 16 residues. The V gene end was trimmed by 3 bases and the J gene end by 6 bases; junction bases not matched to a gene: 8. The CDR3 loop is CASSDRTSVLSGELFF. CDR3 DNA: TGTGCCAGCAGTGACCGGACTAGCGTTCTTTCCGGGGAGCTGTTTTTT.

The V call is TRBV7-6, the J call TRBJ1-5; D unclear. The CDR3 consists of 16 residues. The germline V gene has CDR1 SGHVS and CDR2 FNYEAQ. With 8 bases removed from V and 4 bases from J, the gap between germline ends came to 21 bases. CDR3 in DNA: TGTGCCAGCGCCGAGGCCGAGGGAGGGAATAATCAGCCCCAGCATTTT. This translates into CASAEAEGGNNQPQHF. Full variable domain (outside the CDR3, taken from reference TRBV7-6 and TRBJ1-5): GAGVSQSPRYKVTKRGQDVALRCDPISGHVSLYWYRQALGQGPEFLTYFNYEAQQDKSGLPNDRFSAERPEGSISTLTIQRTEQRDSAMYRCASAEAEGGNNQPQHFGDGTRLSIL.

The chain links TRBV10-1 to TRBJ2-2, with 8 bases fitting TRBD1. CDR1 is WNHNN and CDR2 is SYGVQD in the germline V gene (reference sequence). The V and J ends lost 6 bases and 6 bases, in that order; junction bases with no gene match: 6. The CDR3 contains 14 residues. CDR3 sequence (DNA): TGCGCCAGCAGAGGACAGGGTTCCGCCGGGGAGCTGTTTTTT. Protein sequence: CASRGQGSAGELFF.

The chain links TRBV5-5 to TRBJ2-3; D not certain. The V and J ends lost 3 bases and 3 bases respectively, with 11 bases between them. The CDR3 consists of 14 residues. Germline CDR1 SGHKS, CDR2 YYEKEE (reference sequence). The CDR3 is CASSSHRRTDTQYF. CDR3 nucleotide sequence: TGTGCCAGCAGCTCCCACCGCCGGACAGATACGCAGTATTTT.

This chain connects TRBV4-1 to TRBJ2-7; 8 bases are a match to TRBD2. The CDR3 spans 14 residues. Germline V gives CDR1 MGHRA, CDR2 YSYEKL. V gave up 2 bases and J gave up 5 bases; unmatched junction bases: 5. CDR3 sequence (DNA): TGCGCCAGCAGCCAACCGCTAGCGGGTGACGAGCAGTACTTC. It encodes CASSQPLAGDEQYF.

This rearrangement joins TRBV6-1 to TRBJ2-7; tentatively, D is TRBD2 (5 bases). Germline V gene sequence: CDR1 MNHNS, CDR2 SASEGT. The CDR3 spans 16 residues. With 0 bases removed from V and 5 bases from J, the gap between germline ends came to 17 bases. DNA of the CDR3: TGTGCCAGCAGTGAAGCGGAATCGGGTCCGGGGAACGAGCAGTACTTC. Amino acids: CASSEAESGPGNEQYF.

The rearrangement joins TRBV30 to TRBJ2-7; 9 nucleotides line up with TRBD2. V trimming: 1 base; J trimming: 3 bases; junction bases outside the gene matches: 1. CDR3 size: 13 residues. CDR1 and CDR2 (germline): GTSNPN, SVGIG (reference sequence). Written as DNA, the CDR3 is TGTGCCTGGAGTGGACTAGCGGTCTACGAGCAGTACTTC. It yields the protein CAWSGLAVYEQYF.